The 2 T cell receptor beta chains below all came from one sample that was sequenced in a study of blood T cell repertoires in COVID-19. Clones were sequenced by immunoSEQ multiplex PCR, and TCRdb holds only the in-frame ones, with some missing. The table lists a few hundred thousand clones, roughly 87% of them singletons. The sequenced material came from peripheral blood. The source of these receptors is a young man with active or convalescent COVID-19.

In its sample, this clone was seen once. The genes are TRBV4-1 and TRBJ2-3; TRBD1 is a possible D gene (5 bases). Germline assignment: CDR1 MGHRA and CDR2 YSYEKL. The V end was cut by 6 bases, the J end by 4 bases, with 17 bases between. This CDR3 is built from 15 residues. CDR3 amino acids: CASRGRGISADTQYF. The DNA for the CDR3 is TGCGCCAGCAGGGGTAGGGGTATTTCAGCAGATACGCAGTATTTT.

The CDR3 sequence: CASSNDRGHEQYF. For the CDR3, the DNA is TGTGCCAGCAGCAATGACAGGGGCCACGAGCAGTACTTC. V gene TRBV7-8 combines with J gene TRBJ2-7; TRBD1 aligns across 8 bases. J gave up 5 bases and V 5 bases, and 5 bases lay outside the gene matches. The CDR3 has 13 amino acids. Germline V gene data show CDR1 as SGHVS and CDR2 as FQNEAQ.